Listed below are T cell receptor beta chains from one sample, sequenced in a study of blood T cell repertoires in COVID-19. TCRdb's copy holds only in-frame clones and misses some; the assay was immunoSEQ multiplex PCR. The profile shows approximately 220,000 clones, about 83% of them singletons. The sequenced sample consisted of PBMCs or T cells enriched from blood (not recorded which). Every receptor here comes from a woman in her forties or fifties who had been exposed to COVID-19. The CDR3 runs from the conserved cysteine through the conserved F or W. Not every row has a clone size; where given, it reads once, few, many or a size class.

>NA|14|TRBJ1-1|TRBV29-1
CSVQGTNMNTEAFF
>NA|11|TRBJ2-5|TRBV7-2
CATAGEETQYF
>NA|14|TRBJ1-5|TRBV7-2
CASSPGGFSQPQHF
>NA|15|TRBJ1-1|TRBV6-5
CASYRQGRKENEAFF
>NA|14|TRBJ1-2|TRBV7-9
CASSAEQGHYGYTF
>NA|15|TRBJ2-1|TRBV6-6
CASRGTGKSHNEQFF
>few|11|TRBJ1-1|TRBV20-1
CSAAPGGRAFF
>NA|13|TRBJ1-2|TRBV11-2
CASSLGADYGYTF
>NA|15|TRBJ1-2|TRBV9
CASSTRQTANYGYTF
>NA|14|TRBJ1-2|TRBV3-1/TRBV3-2
CASSQAVGVGGYTF
>once|16|TRBJ2-5|TRBV20-1
CSASSGFGGLKETQYF
>NA|15|TRBJ1-5|TRBV24-1
CATSDSGQVNQPQHF
>NA|16|TRBJ2-3|TRBV9
CASSPLRGLGVDTQYF
>many|15|TRBJ1-3|TRBV11-2
CASRATGGRGNTIYF
>once|13|TRBJ1-1|TRBV30
CACTGAMNTEAFF
>few|16|TRBJ2-5|TRBV27
CASSYWDRGQEETQYF
>NA|17|TRBJ1-2|TRBV18
CASTTGTGTSGVYGYTF
>NA|12|TRBJ2-7|TRBV6-5
CASSRTGYEQYF
>NA|13|TRBJ1-6|TRBV5-4
CASSPWGGAPLHF
>NA|13|TRBJ2-3|TRBV5-1
CASSLGARDTQYF
>NA|16|TRBJ1-2|TRBV19
CASSIDRQGTQRGYTF
>NA|16|TRBJ1-1|TRBV15
CATSRDWTLADTEAFF
>NA|14|TRBJ2-7|TRBV5-4
CASSRQGWPYEQYF
>NA|15|TRBJ1-2|TRBV11-2
CASSLRREGASGYTF
>NA|15|TRBJ2-2|TRBV28
CASRFTGINTGELFF
>once|13|TRBJ1-5|TRBV10-2
CASSWDINQPQHF
>NA|15|TRBJ1-5|TRBV6-5
CASTWTGSFNQPQHF
>NA|12|TRBJ1-5|TRBV7-2
CASSLANQPQHF
>once|16|TRBJ1-2|TRBV7-2
CASIPDQGTGFYGYTF
>NA|16|TRBJ1-2|TRBV12-5
CASGQDRGRPYNGYTF
>once|17|TRBJ2-2|TRBV10-2
CASSGLAGARGTGELFF
>NA|15|TRBJ1-1|TRBV5-1
CASSLIQGAGTEAFF
>NA|14|TRBJ1-1|TRBV2
CASSMGQGMAEAFF
>once|16|TRBJ2-3|TRBV2
CASSKGLAGYTDTQYF
>NA|12|TRBJ1-1|TRBV18
CASSLTGPEAFF
>NA|14|TRBJ2-7|TRBV19
CASSIVGGSYEQYF
>NA|13|TRBJ2-7|TRBV24-1
CATSGGPYYEQYF
>NA|12|TRBJ1-1|TRBV19
CASTSEYTEAFF
>NA|16|TRBJ1-5|TRBV5-1
CASSLGPQGAGQPQHF
>NA|16|TRBJ2-7|TRBV7-8
CASSLVWGGSTHEQYF
>once|17|TRBJ2-2|TRBV6-2/TRBV6-3
CASSDPPGRPSTGELFF
>few|13|TRBJ1-2|TRBV29-1
CSGVIQGNYGYTF
>NA|16|TRBJ2-1|TRBV5-1
CASSLEGQGSYNEQFF
>NA|14|TRBJ1-2|TRBV7-2
CASSLGQGASGYTF
>NA|15|TRBJ2-7|TRBV6-5
CASLLDRGHPYEQYF
>NA|15|TRBJ2-2|TRBV4-2
CASSQEGRRGGELFF
>once|11|TRBJ1-1|TRBV2
CASSEGLGAFF
>NA|13|TRBJ1-2|TRBV11-2
CASSSRGNYGYTF
>once|13|TRBJ2-7|TRBV7-9
CASSSGQPYEQYF
>many|14|TRBJ2-7|TRBV9
CASSAGTYRYEQYF
>NA|14|TRBJ2-1|TRBV28
CASSGGGLGNEQFF
>NA|16|TRBJ1-1|TRBV5-1
CASRPGSTGGNTEAFF
>NA|16|TRBJ2-1|TRBV7-8
CASSWYDLGLGDEQFF